This T cell receptor beta chain comes out of a study of blood T cell repertoires in COVID-19. Study information: COVID-19 samples from acute and convalescent phases originated in the United States, Italy and Spain. PBMCs, B-cell-depleted T cells, or T cells were the source of the cDNA or gDNA that made up the material.

V lost 5 bases and J lost 6; bases outside the gene matches: 12. Germline CDR1 and CDR2: SGHDT and YYEEEE. CDR3 length: 16 amino acids. In the original workflow: Amplification of reference gene primers was used by the study to estimate nucleated cell counts. Clones were read by immunoSEQ multiplex PCR, and TCRdb kept only the in-frame ones, dropping some. V and J calls plus clone size are reproduced from that table; the DNA served to infer D and trimming. The sample carries 380,000 or so clones, around 89% recorded once. The rearrangement joins TRBV5-6 to TRBJ2-3; 10 bases are a match to TRBD1. The TCR comes from a man aged 35 to 55 with acute or convalescent COVID-19. Sequencing input: peripheral blood. This CDR3 reads CASRRTGGRFVDTQYF. The CDR3 DNA is TGTGCCAGCAGAAGGACAGGGGGTCGTTTCGTGGATACGCAGTATTTT.